This T cell receptor (beta chain) was observed in a study of cytomegalovirus exposure and HLA in healthy donors. Across the whole study: Roughly 77 million unique TCRs from HLA-typed donors made up an early data release.

Overall study results and limits: One variant, a missense change in DCLRE1C, was linked in a later analysis to TCR beta V- and J-gene trimming. The study listed 164 cytomegalovirus-associated TCR beta chains.

Germline CDR1 reads SGHTA; CDR2 reads FQGTGA. The CDR3 consists of 14 residues. Trimming removed 3 bases from V and 0 bases from J, with 8 bases in between. With respect to this clone: The antigen remains undetermined.

The PCR contained 60 Vbeta and 13 Jbeta primers. TCRdb keeps only in-frame clones here, not all; method: immunoSEQ multiplex PCR. The table records approximately 220,000 clones, 60% to 80% of them present only once. The chain joins TRBV7-3 to TRBJ1-1; the D is unclear. The sequence was obtained from a male donor in good health and CMV-seronegative. Sequencing input: PBMCs. This chain's CDR3 is CASSFTVVNTEAFF. Written as DNA, the CDR3 is TGTGCCAGCAGCTTCACGGTAGTGAACACTGAAGCTTTCTTT.